This T cell receptor beta chain comes out of a study of blood T cells in healthy people across ages. As concerns this clonotype: Its cognate antigen is unknown.

Each of the donors had approximately 10 milliliters of peripheral blood drawn into EDTA-treated Vacutainer tubes. Sample-barcoded 5' priming and a J-beta primer mix drove a second PCR of roughly 7 to 11 cycles. Every cDNA molecule bore a tag from a template-switch adaptor containing 12 random nucleotides. Per-sample output comprised a minimum of 3 million paired-end reads containing CDR3. Each CDR3 protein gets one entry after TCRdb re-called the 5' RACE reads with MiXCR. The data contain nearly 1 million distinct CDR3 sequences, just over 50% of them singletons. Study-level points and caveats: It was held that diversity estimates obtained from one million T cells represented underestimates.

This TCR derives from a woman between 55 and 75 years old in good health. What was sequenced was blood.

Written as DNA, the CDR3 is TGTGCCACTCCTATCGGGCGCCCGGGCTATGGCTACACCTTC. This gives the protein CATPIGRPGYGYTF. V usage is TRBV28 and J usage is TRBJ1-2; no reliable D call. This CDR3 has 14 amino acids. Trimming removed 10 bases at V and 4 bases at J, with 19 bases between. Germline V gene sequence: CDR1 MDHEN, CDR2 SYDVKM.